This passage covers 26 T cell receptor beta chains from one sample sequenced in a study of blood T cells in healthy people across ages. It was with a sample-barcoded 5' primer and a J-beta primer mix that a second PCR of about 6 to 12 cycles was run. TCRdb used MiXCR to reprocess the 5' RACE reads, holding one entry per CDR3 protein. Among almost 1 million distinct CDR3 sequences listed, roughly 50% were seen once. Sequencing used blood. These TCRs come from a woman aged 60-70 years in good health.

In its sample, this clonotype was seen a few times. The V call is TRBV29-1, the J call TRBJ1-1, with D hard to call. Germline values: CDR1 SQVTM, CDR2 ANQGSEA. Trimming shortened V by 7 bases and J by 6 bases, and 15 bases separated the two germline ends. The CDR3 is 12 residues long. This CDR3 reads CSAQRAQSEAFF. The CDR3, as DNA: TGCAGCGCCCAACGGGCACAGTCTGAAGCTTTCTTT.

This clonotype came up a few times. CDR3 nucleotides: TGTGCCAGCAGCCGACACGATAACACAGATACGCAGTATTTT. It codes for CASSRHDNTDTQYF. The chain joins TRBV12-1 to TRBJ2-3. TRBV12-1 is designated a pseudogene. The CDR3 length is 14 residues.

This clonotype has a single count. The chain uses TRBV5-6 and TRBJ2-1; no clear D. Germline CDR1 reads SGHDT; CDR2 reads YYEEEE. The CDR3 sequence is 16 residues long. Trimming pared 4 bases from V and 2 bases from J, leaving 16 bases between. This chain's CDR3 is CASSPPPLLPYNEQFF. CDR3 DNA sequence: TGTGCCAGCAGCCCGCCTCCGCTACTGCCCTACAATGAGCAGTTCTTC. The complete variable domain, with remaining parts taken from reference TRBV5-6 and TRBJ2-1, reads DAGVTQSPTHLIKTRGQQVTLRCSPKSGHDTVSWYQQALGQGPQFIFQYYEEEERQRGNFPDRFSGHQFPNYSSELNVNALLLGDSALYLCASSPPPLLPYNEQFFGPGTRLTVL.

The rearrangement joins TRBV4-1 to TRBJ2-3; unclear D gene. Germline CDR1 MGHRA, CDR2 YSYEKL. The CDR3 covers 13 residues. Trimming took 0 bases from V and 5 from J, leaving 6 bases between them. CDR3 sequence (DNA): TGCGCCAGCAGCCAAGATCGGGTAGATACGCAGTATTTT. This sequence encodes CASSQDRVDTQYF.

The chain couples TRBV20-1 to TRBJ1-3; maybe TRBD1 (6 bases). V gave up 6 bases and J gave up 2 bases, with 17 bases separating them. Germline assignment: CDR1 DFQATT and CDR2 SNEGSKA (reference sequence). The CDR3 is made up of 15 amino acids. CDR3 DNA sequence: TGCAGTGCCCAAGAACGAGGGGGGGCTGGAAACACCATATATTTT. The encoded protein is CSAQERGGAGNTIYF.

The chain recombines TRBV4-1 with TRBJ1-2; weak D call: TRBD1 (6 bases). The CDR3 loop spans 14 amino acids. The V end lost 6 bases, the J end lost 7 bases, and 18 bases lay between the germline ends. The germline V gene has CDR1 MGHRA and CDR2 YSYEKL. The CDR3, as DNA: TGCGCCAGCAGGCAGACAGGAACGCTCGTTGGCTACACCTTC. Amino acids: CASRQTGTLVGYTF.

The V call is TRBV2, the J call TRBJ2-3; D unresolved. The germline CDR1 and CDR2 sequences are SNHLY and FYNNEI. The CDR3 contains 14 residues. Trimming took 6 bases from V and 10 from J, leaving 20 bases between them. The CDR3 DNA follows: TGTGCCAGCAGCCTTCCGGGTCCCGCGGACCCGCAGTATTTT. Its protein product is CASSLPGPADPQYF.

This clonotype was counted a few times. The J gene is TRBJ2-1, the V gene TRBV11-1, with D perhaps TRBD1 (5 bases). Trimming shortened V by 3 bases and J by 6 bases, and 12 bases separated the two germline ends. The CDR3 is 14 residues long. CDR1 and CDR2 (germline): SGHAT, FQDESV (reference sequence). The CDR3 coding sequence is TGTGCCAGCAGCTTTGGCGAAAGGGGCAATGAGCAGTTCTTC. It specifies CASSFGERGNEQFF.

The rearrangement links TRBV28 to TRBJ2-4; D is possibly TRBD2 (6 bases). Between the trimmed V and J ends, which lost 7 bases and 7 bases, there was a span of 14 bases. CDR1 is MDHEN and CDR2 is SYDVKM in the germline V gene. The CDR3 covers 13 residues. CDR3 sequence reads: CASISAGTNIQYF. In DNA, the CDR3 is TGTGCCAGCATCAGTGCAGGGACTAACATTCAGTACTTC.

This chain uses TRBV7-9 with TRBJ1-6; D is perhaps TRBD1 (5 bases). V was cut by 5 bases and J by 3 bases, with 8 bases left in between. In germline, CDR1 is SEHNR, CDR2 FQNEAQ (reference sequence). The CDR3 totals 14 residues. The CDR3 protein is CASSQGNYNSPLHF. The CDR3 DNA follows: TGTGCCAGCAGCCAGGGAAACTATAATTCACCCCTCCACTTT.

Ten or more counts support this clonotype. A much larger clone is a single base away; this may be a read error. The chain uses TRBV28 and TRBJ2-5; 7 bases map to TRBD2. Germline V lookup: CDR1 MDHEN, CDR2 SYDVKM. The CDR3 runs 12 residues. V was clipped by 6 bases and J by 4 bases; unmatched bases: 2. The CDR3 region has the DNA TGTGCCAGCAGATTAGCGGGAGAGACCCAGTACTTC. Its protein product is CASRLAGETQYF.

J is TRBJ1-4 and V is TRBV4-1; 9 bases agree with TRBD1. CDR1 is MGHRA and CDR2 is YSYEKL in the germline V gene. After removal of 2 bases from V and 6 bases from J, the junction contained 10 bases not matched to a gene. There are 17 residues in the CDR3. The CDR3 sequence is CASSQPPRDRVYEKLFF. CDR3 DNA: TGCGCCAGCAGCCAACCTCCGAGGGACAGGGTCTATGAAAAACTGTTTTTT.

The V gene is TRBV9, the J gene TRBJ2-3; maybe TRBD2 (5 bases). The CDR3 runs 15 residues. The germline CDR1 and CDR2 sequences are SGDLS and YYNGEE. V was shortened by 3 bases and J by 0 bases, with 11 bases between the two germline ends. The CDR3 bases are TGTGCCAGCAGCGGGCGGGCGGCTAGCACAGATACGCAGTATTTT. This gives the protein CASSGRAASTDTQYF. Variable domain in full (rest from reference TRBV9 and TRBJ2-3): DSGVTQTPKHLITATGQRVTLRCSPRSGDLSVYWYQQSLDQGLQFLIQYYNGEERAKGNILERFSAQQFPDLHSELNLSSLELGDSALYFCASSGRAASTDTQYFGPGTRLTVL.

CDR3 sequence reads: CASRTIGLAAYNEQYF. CDR3 DNA sequence: TGTGCCAGCAGAACTATCGGGCTAGCGGCCTACAATGAGCAGTACTTC. The chain couples TRBV27 to TRBJ2-7; TRBD2 matches 7 bases. Trimming took 6 bases from V and 7 from J; bases not matched to a gene: 18. The CDR3 runs 16 residues. Germline CDR1 MNHEY, CDR2 SMNVEV (reference sequence).

This clonotype was seen a single time. V and J are TRBV4-1 and TRBJ2-5; 8 positions match TRBD2. The length of the CDR3 is 16 residues. The junction had 10 bases not matched to a gene; V was cut back by 6 bases and J by 1 base. CDR1 and CDR2 (germline): MGHRA, YSYEKL. The CDR3 region is CASRSLAGNFQETQYF. The DNA for the CDR3 is TGCGCCAGCAGGTCGTTAGCGGGGAACTTCCAAGAGACCCAGTACTTC.

J is TRBJ2-7 and V is TRBV29-1; 8 bases match TRBD1. V shed 4 bases, J shed 7 bases, and the junction held 12 bases outside the gene matches. Germline CDR1 reads SQVTM; CDR2 reads ANQGSEA. This CDR3 spans 14 amino acids. Here the CDR3 DNA reads TGCAGCGTTGTTCCAGGGGGCGCGTCAAATGAGCAGTACTTC. Protein sequence: CSVVPGGASNEQYF.

The V gene is TRBV3-1, the J gene TRBJ1-2; maybe TRBD1 (5 bases). CDR1 is LGHDT and CDR2 is YNNKEL in the germline V gene (reference sequence). Trimming shortened V by 1 base and J by 4 bases, and 13 bases separated the two germline ends. The CDR3 spans 15 residues. DNA of the CDR3: TGTGCCAGCAGCCAAGGGCAGGGTGGGAGCTATGGCTACACCTTC. This encodes CASSQGQGGSYGYTF.

This clonotype was recorded at least ten times. The rearrangement uses TRBV6-2 or TRBV6-3 and TRBJ2-7; TRBD2 matches 10 bases. The V gene's germline CDR1 is MNHEY and CDR2 SVGEGT. This CDR3 is built from 15 residues. Germline trimming cut 7 bases from V and 2 bases from J; bases unmatched to any gene: 8. DNA of the CDR3: TGTGCCAGCACCAATAGCGGGAGGCCCCCCTACGAGCAGTACTTC. Amino acids: CASTNSGRPPYEQYF.

The rearrangement joins TRBV28 to TRBJ2-7; tentatively, D is TRBD1 (6 bases). The CDR3 is 14 residues long. Trimming shortened V by 7 bases and J by 3 bases, and 16 bases separated the two germline ends. The germline CDR1 and CDR2 sequences are MDHEN and SYDVKM. The CDR3 nucleotides are TGTGCCAGCACCCTTGGGGGCGTTGGCTACGAGCAGTACTTC. Its protein is CASTLGGVGYEQYF.

V gene TRBV6-6 combines with J gene TRBJ2-5; 7 positions agree with TRBD2. The CDR3 is 16 residues long. Germline loops: CDR1 MNHNY, CDR2 SVGAGI (reference sequence). J gave up 5 bases and V 4 bases, and 13 bases lay outside the gene matches. CDR3 coding DNA: TGTGCCAGCAGTTCCCCCGAGGCGGGAGCGGTTGAGACCCAGTACTTC. Translated, it gives CASSSPEAGAVETQYF.

This clonotype was observed a few times. The chain has TRBV24-1 and TRBJ2-3; 9 positions agree with TRBD1. Per germline, CDR1 KGHDR and CDR2 SFDVKD. This CDR3 is built from 15 residues. V was pared by 7 bases and J by 2 bases, with 6 bases of the junction left unmatched. The CDR3 reads CATSRQGGYTDTQYF. As DNA, the CDR3 is TGTGCCACCAGCAGACAGGGGGGGTACACAGATACGCAGTATTTT.

CDR3 sequence reads: CASSLSPDYGYTF. CDR3 in DNA: TGTGCCAGCAGCTTAAGTCCCGACTATGGCTACACCTTC. The chain joins TRBV7-9 to TRBJ1-2; D uncertain. The CDR3 is 13 residues long. The germline gives CDR1 SEHNR, CDR2 FQNEAQ (reference sequence). V dropped 2 bases and J dropped 3 bases, with 7 bases sitting between them.

This clonotype was seen ten or more times. V is TRBV11-2 and J is TRBJ2-2; no firm D call. Germline loops: CDR1 SGHAT, CDR2 FQNNGV. Trimming took 8 bases from V and 7 from J, leaving 14 bases between them. The CDR3 is 13 residues long. The CDR3 nucleotides read TGTGCCAGCGCCCCGGCAGGTTTCGGGGAGCTGTTTTTT. Its translation is CASAPAGFGELFF. The entire variable domain, with the rest obtained from reference TRBV11-2 and TRBJ2-2, is as follows: EAGVAQSPRYKIIEKRQSVAFWCNPISGHATLYWYQQILGQGPKLLIQFQNNGVVDDSQLPKDRFSAERLKGVDSTLKIQPAKLEDSAVYLCASAPAGFGELFFGEGSRLTVL.

In this sample, this clonotype turned up a few times. A junction end diverges from the germline sequence, so it may reflect a read error. The chain joins TRBV12-3 or TRBV12-4 to TRBJ2-7; 12 nucleotides line up with TRBD2. This CDR3 region has 14 residues. CDR3 residues: CASSLAGGVDEQYF. The CDR3 DNA sequence: TGTGCCAGCAGTCTAGCGGGAGGGGTAGACGAGCAGTACTTC.

The chain recombines TRBV9 with TRBJ2-2, with a weak D call TRBD2 (6 bases). V dropped 1 base and J dropped 6 bases, with 10 bases sitting between them. There are 14 residues in the CDR3. Germline V lookup: CDR1 SGDLS, CDR2 YYNGEE. The CDR3 DNA sequence: TGTGCCAGCAGCGTAAGTCTAGCGTCCGGGGAGCTGTTTTTT. Its translation is CASSVSLASGELFF.

The table lists this clonotype with a count of one. This chain connects TRBV19 to TRBJ2-5, with 7 bases that match TRBD2. The J call may be mistaken, given a closer DNA end match to TRBJ2-7. This CDR3 is built from 14 residues. CDR1 is LNHDA, CDR2 SQIVND, per germline (reference sequence). CDR3 protein: CASKGLAELYEQYF. In nucleotides, the CDR3 is TGTGCCAGTAAGGGGCTAGCGGAATTATACGAGCAGTACTTC.